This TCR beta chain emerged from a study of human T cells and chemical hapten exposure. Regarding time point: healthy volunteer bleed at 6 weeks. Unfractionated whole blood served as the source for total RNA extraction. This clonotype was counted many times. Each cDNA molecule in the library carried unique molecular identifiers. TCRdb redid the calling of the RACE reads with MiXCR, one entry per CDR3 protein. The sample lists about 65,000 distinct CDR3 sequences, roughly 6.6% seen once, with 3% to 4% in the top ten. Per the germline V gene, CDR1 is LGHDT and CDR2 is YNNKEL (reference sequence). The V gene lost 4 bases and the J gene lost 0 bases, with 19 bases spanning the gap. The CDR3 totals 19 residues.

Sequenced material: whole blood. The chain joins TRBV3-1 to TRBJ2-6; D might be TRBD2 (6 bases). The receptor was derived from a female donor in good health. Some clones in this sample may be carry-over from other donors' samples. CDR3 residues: CASSPLRGRPISGANVLTF. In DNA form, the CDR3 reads TGTGCCAGCAGCCCCCTACGGGGGAGGCCCATCTCTGGGGCCAACGTCCTGACTTTC.